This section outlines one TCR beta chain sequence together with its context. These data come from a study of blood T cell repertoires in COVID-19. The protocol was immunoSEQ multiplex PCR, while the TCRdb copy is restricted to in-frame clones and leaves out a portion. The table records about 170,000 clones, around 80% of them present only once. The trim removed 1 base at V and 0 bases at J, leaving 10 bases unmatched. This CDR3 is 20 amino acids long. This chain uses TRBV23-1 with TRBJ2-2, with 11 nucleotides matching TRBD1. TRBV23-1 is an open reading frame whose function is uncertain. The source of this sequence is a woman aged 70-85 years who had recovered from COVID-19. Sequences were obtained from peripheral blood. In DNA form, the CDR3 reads TGCGCCAGCAGTCAATGCCCCGGGACAGGGGGACCCCCGAACACCGGGGAGCTGTTTTTT. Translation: CASSQCPGTGGPPNTGELFF.